This record concerns one T cell receptor (beta chain) sequence. Its antigen is undetermined. Expressed TCRB transcripts were sequenced, since all the RNA that had been isolated was reverse transcribed. Sequencing was performed with immunoSEQ multiplex PCR; in TCRdb, only in-frame clones are kept and a portion is missing. This table holds about 640,000 clones, roughly 12% found once. The data belong to a study of beta chain features in type 1 diabetes. The overall study: Patients and healthy donors were similar in age, gender and cell yields. Study-wide results and caveats: When Type 1 diabetes patients were examined, their TCRB CDR3s proved moderately but significantly shorter in all four CD4+ subsets. Any HLA type influence on TCRB rearrangement was left unresolved here. Cells expressing TCR highly could be over-represented by cDNA sequencing.

Sorting that relied on CD45RO/CCR7/CD25/CD127/CD95/CD27 yielded CD4+ naive, central memory, regulatory and stem cell-like memory cells. V lost 3 bases to trimming and J lost 7 bases, with 12 bases between them. From germline, CDR1 is MNHEY and CDR2 SMNVEV (reference sequence). This CDR3 contains 14 residues. The sequence derives from a man aged 25-40 years with type 1 diabetes. The V and J genes are TRBV27 and TRBJ1-4; TRBD1 might be the D (5 bases). The sample was naive CD4+ T cells from blood. The CDR3, as DNA: TGTGCCAGCAGTTTGTCTGGGGCGACTGAAAAACTGTTTTTT. This gives the protein CASSLSGATEKLFF.